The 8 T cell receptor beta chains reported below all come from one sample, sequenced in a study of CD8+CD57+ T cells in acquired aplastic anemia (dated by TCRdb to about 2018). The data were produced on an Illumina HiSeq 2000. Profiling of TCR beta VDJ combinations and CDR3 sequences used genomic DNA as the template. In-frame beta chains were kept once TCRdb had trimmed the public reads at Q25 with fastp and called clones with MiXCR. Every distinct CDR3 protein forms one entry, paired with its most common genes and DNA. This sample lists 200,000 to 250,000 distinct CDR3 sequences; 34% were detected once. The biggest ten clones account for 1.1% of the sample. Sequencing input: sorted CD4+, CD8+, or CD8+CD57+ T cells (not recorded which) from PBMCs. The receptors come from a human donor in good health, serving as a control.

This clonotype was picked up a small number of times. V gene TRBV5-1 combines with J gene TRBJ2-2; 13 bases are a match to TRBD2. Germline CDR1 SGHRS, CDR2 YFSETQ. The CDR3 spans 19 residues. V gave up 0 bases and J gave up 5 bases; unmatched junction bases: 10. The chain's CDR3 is CASSLAGLAGEGETGELFF. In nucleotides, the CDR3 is TGCGCCAGCAGCTTGGCCGGACTAGCGGGAGAAGGAGAGACCGGGGAGCTGTTTTTT.

In DNA form, the CDR3 reads TGTGCCAGCAGCTTAGAACCGGGACAGGTCTTCCATGGCTACACCTTC. Its protein product is CASSLEPGQVFHGYTF. The chain uses TRBV11-2 and TRBJ1-2; 8 nucleotides agree with TRBD1. Germline CDR1 and CDR2: SGHAT and FQNNGV. This CDR3 comprises 16 residues. V trimming: 0 bases; J trimming: 6 bases; junction bases outside the gene matches: 9.

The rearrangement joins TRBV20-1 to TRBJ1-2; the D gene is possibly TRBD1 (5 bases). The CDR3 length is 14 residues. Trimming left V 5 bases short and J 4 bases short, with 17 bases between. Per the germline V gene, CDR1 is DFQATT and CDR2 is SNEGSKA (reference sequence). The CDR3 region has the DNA TGCAGTGCTTTCTACGGGGGGGGAAGCTATGGCTACACCTTC. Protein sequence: CSAFYGGGSYGYTF.

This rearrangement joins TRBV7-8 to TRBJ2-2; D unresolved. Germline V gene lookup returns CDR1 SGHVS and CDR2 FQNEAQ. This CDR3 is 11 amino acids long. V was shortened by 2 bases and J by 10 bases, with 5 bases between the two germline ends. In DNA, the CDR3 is TGTGCCAGCAGCTTAATCGCGGAGCTGTTTTTT. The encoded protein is CASSLIAELFF.

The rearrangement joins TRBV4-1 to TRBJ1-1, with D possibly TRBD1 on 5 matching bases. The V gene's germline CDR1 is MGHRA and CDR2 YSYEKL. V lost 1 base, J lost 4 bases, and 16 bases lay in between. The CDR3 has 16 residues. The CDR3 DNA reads TGCGCCAGCAGCCAAGGAAGGAGTAGGGGCCGCACTGAAGCTTTCTTT. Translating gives CASSQGRSRGRTEAFF.

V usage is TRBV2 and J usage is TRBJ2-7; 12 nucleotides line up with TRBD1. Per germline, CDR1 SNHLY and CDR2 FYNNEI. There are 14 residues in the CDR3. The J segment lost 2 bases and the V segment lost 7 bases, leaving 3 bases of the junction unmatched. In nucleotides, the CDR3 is TGTGCCAGCAAACGGGACAGGGGGCCCTACGAGCAGTACTTC. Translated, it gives CASKRDRGPYEQYF.

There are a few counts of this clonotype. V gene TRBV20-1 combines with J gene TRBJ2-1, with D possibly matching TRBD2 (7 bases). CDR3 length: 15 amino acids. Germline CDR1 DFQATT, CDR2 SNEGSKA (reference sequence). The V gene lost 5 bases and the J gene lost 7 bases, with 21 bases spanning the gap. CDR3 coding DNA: TGCAGTGCTCCCCTAGGGGGGGCCGTCGGAAATGAGCAGTTCTTC. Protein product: CSAPLGGAVGNEQFF.

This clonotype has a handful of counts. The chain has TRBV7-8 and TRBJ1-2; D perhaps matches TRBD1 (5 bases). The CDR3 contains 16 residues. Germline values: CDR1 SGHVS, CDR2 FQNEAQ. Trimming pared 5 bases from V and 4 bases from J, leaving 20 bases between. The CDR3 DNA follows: TGTGCCAGCAGCCCCGGAGTCCGGGGGACTTTCTATGGCTACACCTTC. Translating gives CASSPGVRGTFYGYTF.